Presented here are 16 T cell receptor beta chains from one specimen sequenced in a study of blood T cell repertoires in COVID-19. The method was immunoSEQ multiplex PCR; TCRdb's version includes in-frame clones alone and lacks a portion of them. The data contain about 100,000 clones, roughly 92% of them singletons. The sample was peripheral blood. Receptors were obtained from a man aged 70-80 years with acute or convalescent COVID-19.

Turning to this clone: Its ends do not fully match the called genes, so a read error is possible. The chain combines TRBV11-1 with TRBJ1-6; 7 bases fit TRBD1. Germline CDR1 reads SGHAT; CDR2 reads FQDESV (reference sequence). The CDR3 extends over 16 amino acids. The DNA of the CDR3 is TGTGCCAGCAGCCCATCGAGACAGGGTCTGCATTCACCCCTCCATTTT. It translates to CASSPSRQGLHSPLHF.

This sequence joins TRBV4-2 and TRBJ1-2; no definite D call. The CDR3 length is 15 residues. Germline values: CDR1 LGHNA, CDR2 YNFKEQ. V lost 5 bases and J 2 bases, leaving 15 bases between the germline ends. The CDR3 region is CASSNLQNTNYGYTF. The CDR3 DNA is TGTGCCAGCAGCAACCTCCAGAACACAAACTATGGCTACACCTTC.

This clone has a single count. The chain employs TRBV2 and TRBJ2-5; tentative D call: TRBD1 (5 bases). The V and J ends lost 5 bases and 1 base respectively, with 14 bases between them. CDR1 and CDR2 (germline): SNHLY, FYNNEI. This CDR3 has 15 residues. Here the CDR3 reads CASSPVPGSQETQYF. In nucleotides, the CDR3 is TGTGCCAGCAGTCCCGTCCCAGGGTCCCAAGAGACCCAGTACTTC.

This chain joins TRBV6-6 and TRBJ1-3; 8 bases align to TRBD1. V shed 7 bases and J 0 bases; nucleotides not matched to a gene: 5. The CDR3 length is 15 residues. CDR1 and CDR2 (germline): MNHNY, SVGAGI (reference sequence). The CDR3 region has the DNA TGTGCCAGCATTGGAGGGACAGGCTCTGGAAACACCATATATTTT. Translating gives CASIGGTGSGNTIYF.

The CDR3 DNA follows: TGTGCCAGCACCATAACTCAAATCCAGGGCACCATATATTTT. It translates to CASTITQIQGTIYF. This chain uses TRBV28 with TRBJ1-3; D may be TRBD1 (5 bases). The CDR3 is 14 amino acids. The V gene lost 7 bases and the J gene lost 9 bases, with 19 bases spanning the gap. Germline V gives CDR1 MDHEN, CDR2 SYDVKM.

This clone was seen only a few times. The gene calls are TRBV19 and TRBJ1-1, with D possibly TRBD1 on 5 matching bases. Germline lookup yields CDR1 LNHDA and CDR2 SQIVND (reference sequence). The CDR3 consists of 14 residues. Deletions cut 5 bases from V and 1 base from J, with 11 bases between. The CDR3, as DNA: TGTGCCAGTAGTTGGGGCAGGGCGAACACTGAAGCTTTCTTT. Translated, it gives CASSWGRANTEAFF.

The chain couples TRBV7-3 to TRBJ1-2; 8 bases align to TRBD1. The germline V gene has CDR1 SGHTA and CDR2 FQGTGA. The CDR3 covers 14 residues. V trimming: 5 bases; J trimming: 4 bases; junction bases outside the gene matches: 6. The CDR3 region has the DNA TGTGCCAGCAGCCCCGGACAGGGCGGCTATGGCTACACCTTC. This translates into CASSPGQGGYGYTF.

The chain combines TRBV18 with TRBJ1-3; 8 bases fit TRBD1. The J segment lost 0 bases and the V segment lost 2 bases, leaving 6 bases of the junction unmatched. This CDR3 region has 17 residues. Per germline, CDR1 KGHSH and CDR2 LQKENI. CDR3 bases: TGTGCCAGCTCACCATCGCCAGGGGGCATCTCTGGAAACACCATATATTTT. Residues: CASSPSPGGISGNTIYF. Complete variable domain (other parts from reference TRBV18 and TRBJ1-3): NAGVMQNPRHLVRRRGQEARLRCSPMKGHSHVYWYRQLPEEGLKFMVYLQKENIIDESGMPKERFSAEFPKEGPSILRIQQVVRGDSAAYFCASSPSPGGISGNTIYFGEGSWLTVV.

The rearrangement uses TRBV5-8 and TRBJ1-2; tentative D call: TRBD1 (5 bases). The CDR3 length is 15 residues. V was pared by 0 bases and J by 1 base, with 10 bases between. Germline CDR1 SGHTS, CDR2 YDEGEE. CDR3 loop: CASSLADSYNYGYTF. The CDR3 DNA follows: TGTGCCAGCAGCTTGGCCGACAGTTATAACTATGGCTACACCTTC.

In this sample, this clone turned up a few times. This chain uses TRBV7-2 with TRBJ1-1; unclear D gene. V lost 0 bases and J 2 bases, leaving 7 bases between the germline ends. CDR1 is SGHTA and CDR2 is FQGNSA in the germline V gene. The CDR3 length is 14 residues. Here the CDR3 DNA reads TGTGCCAGCAGCTTAGCGCTACGAAACACTGAAGCTTTCTTT. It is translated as CASSLALRNTEAFF.

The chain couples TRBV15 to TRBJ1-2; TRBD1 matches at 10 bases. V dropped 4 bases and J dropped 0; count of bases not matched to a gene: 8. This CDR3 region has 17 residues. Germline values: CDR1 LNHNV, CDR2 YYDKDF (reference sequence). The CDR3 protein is CATSTRDRGLTNYGYTF. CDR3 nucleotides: TGTGCCACCAGCACCCGGGACAGGGGTCTCACTAACTATGGCTACACCTTC.

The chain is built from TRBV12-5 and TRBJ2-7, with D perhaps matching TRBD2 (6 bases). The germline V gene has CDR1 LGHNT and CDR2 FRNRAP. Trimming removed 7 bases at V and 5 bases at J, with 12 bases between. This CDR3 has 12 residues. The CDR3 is CASAFGGDEQYF. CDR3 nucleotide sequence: TGTGCTAGTGCCTTTGGCGGGGACGAGCAGTACTTC.

The CDR3 bases are TGTGCCAGCAGTTTGGCCGGGACTAGTACCTACGAGCAGTACTTC. Translating gives CASSLAGTSTYEQYF. The chain links TRBV28 to TRBJ2-7; 8 positions agree with TRBD2. V was pared by 3 bases and J by 2 bases, with 6 bases of the junction left unmatched. CDR1 and CDR2 from the germline V gene are MDHEN and SYDVKM. The CDR3 spans 15 residues.

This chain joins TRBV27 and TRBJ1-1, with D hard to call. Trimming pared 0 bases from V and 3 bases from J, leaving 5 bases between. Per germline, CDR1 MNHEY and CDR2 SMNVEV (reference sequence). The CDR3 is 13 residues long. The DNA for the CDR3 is TGTGCCAGCAGTTTATCGGAGGACACTGAAGCTTTCTTT. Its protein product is CASSLSEDTEAFF.

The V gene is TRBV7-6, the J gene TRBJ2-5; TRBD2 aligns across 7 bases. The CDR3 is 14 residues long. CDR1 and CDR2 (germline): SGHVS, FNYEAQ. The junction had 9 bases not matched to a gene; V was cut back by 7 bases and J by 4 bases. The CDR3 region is CASTLLGLGETQYF. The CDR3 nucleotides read TGTGCCAGCACTCTCCTTGGACTAGGAGAGACCCAGTACTTC.

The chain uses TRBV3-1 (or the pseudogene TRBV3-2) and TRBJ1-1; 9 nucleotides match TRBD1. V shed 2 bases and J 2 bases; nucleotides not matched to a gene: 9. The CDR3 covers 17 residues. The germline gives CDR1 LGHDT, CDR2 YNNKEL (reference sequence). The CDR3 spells CASSQNQRTGDNTEAFF. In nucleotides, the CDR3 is TGTGCCAGCAGCCAAAACCAAAGGACAGGGGACAACACTGAAGCTTTCTTT.